A single sample is the source of the 27 T cell receptor beta chains below, sequenced in a study of T-cell memory formation after mild COVID-19. From the 5' RACE reads, TCRdb called clonotypes with MiXCR, one entry per CDR3 protein. The sample records some 330,000 distinct CDR3 sequences, around 21% being singletons. What was sequenced was PBMCs or a T cell subset sorted from them (not recorded which). The receptor set was obtained from an adult woman who had mild COVID-19 (a few samples of this study predate the infection). Cell type and time point are not known.

This clonotype was seen a few times. J is TRBJ2-1 and V is TRBV5-1; D is ambiguous. V lost 4 bases to trimming and J lost 10 bases, with 9 bases between them. CDR3 length: 11 amino acids. Germline V gene data show CDR1 as SGHRS and CDR2 as YFSETQ. CDR3 protein: CASSKTSEQFF. The CDR3 DNA sequence: TGCGCCAGCAGCAAGACCAGCGAGCAGTTCTTC.

J is TRBJ1-5 and V is TRBV6-6; D might be TRBD1 (5 bases). This CDR3 spans 16 amino acids. Trimming shortened V by 1 base and J by 0 bases, and 10 bases separated the two germline ends. Germline CDR1 is MNHNY and CDR2 is SVGAGI (reference sequence). For the CDR3, the DNA is TGTGCCAGCAGTTACTTTGGGGGGGATAGCAATCAGCCCCAGCATTTT. This gives the protein CASSYFGGDSNQPQHF.

The chain employs TRBV27 and TRBJ2-7, with a tentative D call TRBD1 (6 bases). Germline V gene data show CDR1 as MNHEY and CDR2 as SMNVEV (reference sequence). With 11 bases removed from V and 4 bases from J, the gap between germline ends came to 15 bases. This CDR3 is 12 amino acids long. In DNA form, the CDR3 reads TGTGCCGAACACTACAGGGAGTACGAGCAGTACTTC. This codes for CAEHYREYEQYF.

J is TRBJ1-1 and V is TRBV20-1; 8 positions match TRBD1. This CDR3 is 14 amino acids long. CDR1 and CDR2 (germline): DFQATT, SNEGSKA (reference sequence). Unmatched junction bases numbered 9, after V lost 5 bases and J lost 4 bases. The CDR3 DNA follows: TGCAGTGCTCCGGTCAGGGGGCCGGCCACTGAAGCTTTCTTT. Amino acid sequence: CSAPVRGPATEAFF.

This clonotype has a handful of counts. The V gene is TRBV6-5, the J gene TRBJ1-2; TRBD1 is a possible D gene (6 bases). Between the trimmed V and J ends, which lost 2 bases and 2 bases, there was a span of 15 bases. CDR3 length: 16 residues. From germline, CDR1 is MNHEY and CDR2 SVGAGI. CDR3 coding DNA: TGTGCCAGCAGTTACGCAGGGGTGAGAGGAAACTATGGCTACACCTTC. Amino acids: CASSYAGVRGNYGYTF.

V gene TRBV12-3 or TRBV12-4 combines with J gene TRBJ2-1; D not certain. The CDR3 runs 13 residues. The ends were cut back, 2 bases at V and 10 bases at J, with 12 bases in the middle. CDR3 protein: CASSLLSSSEQFF. The CDR3 DNA is TGTGCCAGCAGTTTACTATCGAGTAGCGAGCAGTTCTTC.

The chain couples TRBV5-1 to TRBJ2-7; no firm D call. Germline V lookup: CDR1 SGHRS, CDR2 YFSETQ. The CDR3 totals 13 residues. V dropped 0 bases and J dropped 2 bases, with 6 bases sitting between them. For the CDR3, the DNA is TGCGCCAGCAGCTTGGAACCGACCTACGAGCAGTACTTC. It translates to CASSLEPTYEQYF.

V is TRBV19 and J is TRBJ1-1; D perhaps matches TRBD1 (6 bases). Germline V gives CDR1 LNHDA, CDR2 SQIVND (reference sequence). V lost 2 bases and J 4 bases, leaving 8 bases between the germline ends. The CDR3 spans 13 residues. The CDR3 coding sequence is TGTGCCAGTAGTATAACAGGGCGCACTGAAGCTTTCTTT. Protein: CASSITGRTEAFF.

This clonotype has more than one count but fewer than ten. This chain connects TRBV12-3 or TRBV12-4 to TRBJ2-5; 7 nucleotides match TRBD2. The CDR3 is made up of 12 amino acids. V gave up 6 bases and J gave up 5 bases; unmatched junction bases: 3. CDR3 nucleotides: TGTGCCAGCAGCTGGGAGGGGGAGACCCAGTACTTC. Protein product: CASSWEGETQYF.

Concerning this clonotype: At one end, the junction sequence differs from germline, possibly due to a read error. The V call is TRBV27, the J call TRBJ2-1; the D gene is possibly TRBD1 (7 bases). The CDR3 consists of 11 residues. The germline CDR1 and CDR2 sequences are MNHEY and SMNVEV (reference sequence). The CDR3 reads CASKGPGGGLF. In DNA form, the CDR3 reads TGTGCCAGCAAGGGGCCAGGGGGAGGTCTCTTC.

This clonotype showed up many times. V usage is TRBV5-1 and J usage is TRBJ2-3, with D unclear. Trimming removed 0 bases at V and 6 bases at J, with 8 bases between. Germline lookup yields CDR1 SGHRS and CDR2 YFSETQ. The CDR3 is 13 residues long. In DNA, the CDR3 is TGCGCCAGCAGCTTGGCCCTGAGGGATACGCAGTATTTT. It is translated as CASSLALRDTQYF.

V and J are TRBV6-4 and TRBJ2-1; TRBD2 matches at 12 bases. The V gene's germline CDR1 is MRHNA and CDR2 SNTAGT. V lost 10 bases and J lost 9; bases outside the gene matches: 10. The CDR3 length is 14 residues. CDR3 sequence: CATRLAGELGEQFF. CDR3 DNA sequence: TGTGCCACCCGACTAGCGGGAGAGCTAGGTGAGCAGTTCTTC.

This clonotype was detected a few times. The rearrangement uses TRBV5-1 and TRBJ2-7; 10 positions agree with TRBD1. The CDR3 consists of 14 residues. The junction had 5 bases not matched to a gene; V was cut back by 3 bases and J by 5 bases. The V gene's germline CDR1 is SGHRS and CDR2 YFSETQ. The DNA for the CDR3 is TGCGCCAGCAGCTCCCCCGGACAGGGGGACGAGCAGTACTTC. It codes for CASSSPGQGDEQYF. Using reference TRBV5-1 and TRBJ2-7 for the parts outside the CDR3, the full variable domain is KAGVTQTPRYLIKTRGQQVTLSCSPISGHRSVSWYQQTPGQGLQFLFEYFSETQRNKGNFPGRFSGRQFSNSRSEMNVSTLELGDSALYLCASSSPGQGDEQYFGPGTRLTVT.

The chain employs TRBV12-3 or TRBV12-4 and TRBJ2-5; tentative D call: TRBD1 (5 bases). V shed 5 bases and J shed 7 bases, with 8 bases lying between them. The CDR3 contains 11 residues. The CDR3 spells CASSPQGTQYF. The CDR3 bases are TGTGCCAGCAGTCCCCAGGGGACCCAGTACTTC.

J is TRBJ2-3 and V is TRBV5-1, with TRBD2 as a possible D gene (5 bases). The CDR3 loop spans 14 amino acids. Germline loops: CDR1 SGHRS, CDR2 YFSETQ. V was trimmed by 4 bases and J by 4 bases, leaving 13 bases between them. The DNA of the CDR3 is TGCGCCAGCAGCCCCAGGCTAGCTTCAGATACGCAGTATTTT. It yields the protein CASSPRLASDTQYF.

In its sample, this clonotype was seen a few times. The V and J genes are TRBV11-2 and TRBJ2-1; 10 bases match TRBD2. The germline gives CDR1 SGHAT, CDR2 FQNNGV. This CDR3 is built from 20 residues. Trimming took 0 bases from V and 0 from J; bases not matched to a gene: 11. This CDR3 reads CASSLDEVAGGRSSYNEQFF. The CDR3, as DNA: TGTGCCAGCAGCTTAGATGAGGTAGCGGGAGGCAGGAGCTCCTACAATGAGCAGTTCTTC. Filled out from reference TRBV11-2 and TRBJ2-1, the complete variable domain reads EAGVAQSPRYKIIEKRQSVAFWCNPISGHATLYWYQQILGQGPKLLIQFQNNGVVDDSQLPKDRFSAERLKGVDSTLKIQPAKLEDSAVYLCASSLDEVAGGRSSYNEQFFGPGTRLTVL.

The sample holds many counts of this clonotype. The gene calls are TRBV18 and TRBJ2-1; D may be TRBD1 or TRBD2 (6 bases each). The CDR3 covers 19 residues. Germline assignment: CDR1 KGHSH and CDR2 LQKENI. Trimming cost V 2 bases and J 5 bases, with 25 bases left between them. CDR3 sequence (DNA): TGTGCCAGCTCACCATCACGGTCTTACAGGGTGGGACTCCACAATGAGCAGTTCTTC. This gives the protein CASSPSRSYRVGLHNEQFF.

In its sample, this clonotype was seen a few times. The rearrangement joins TRBV7-6 to TRBJ2-2; D is perhaps TRBD1 (5 bases). V dropped 4 bases and J dropped 4 bases, with 7 bases sitting between them. Germline V CDR1 and CDR2: SGHVS, FNYEAQ. The CDR3 consists of 13 residues. The CDR3: CASSSGFTGELFF. The CDR3 DNA follows: TGTGCCAGCAGCTCAGGGTTCACCGGGGAGCTGTTTTTT.

The chain recombines TRBV18 with TRBJ1-2; weak D call: TRBD1 (6 bases). The CDR3 totals 14 residues. Germline CDR1 and CDR2: KGHSH and LQKENI. The V and J ends lost 3 bases and 5 bases respectively, with 13 bases between them. The CDR3 DNA reads as TGTGCCAGCTCACCGACGGACAGAGGATATGGCTACACCTTC. Its translation: CASSPTDRGYGYTF. The variable domain in full, with the rest retrieved from reference TRBV18 and TRBJ1-2, is NAGVMQNPRHLVRRRGQEARLRCSPMKGHSHVYWYRQLPEEGLKFMVYLQKENIIDESGMPKERFSAEFPKEGPSILRIQQVVRGDSAAYFCASSPTDRGYGYTFGSGTRLTVV.

The sample holds a few counts of this clonotype. The V and J genes are TRBV7-2 and TRBJ2-1, with 10 bases fitting TRBD2. Germline assignment: CDR1 SGHTA and CDR2 FQGNSA. V shed 0 bases and J 8 bases; nucleotides not matched to a gene: 10. The CDR3 runs 17 residues. This CDR3 is CASSLAFASGSSHEQFF. DNA of the CDR3: TGTGCCAGCAGCTTAGCGTTTGCTAGCGGGAGTAGCCATGAGCAGTTCTTC.

This clonotype has just a few counts. The chain uses TRBV18 and TRBJ1-2, with D maybe TRBD1 (5 bases). Germline V gives CDR1 KGHSH, CDR2 LQKENI. The ends were cut back, 3 bases at V and 8 bases at J, with 19 bases in the middle. This CDR3 comprises 15 residues. CDR3 amino acids: CASSPTGLALGGYTF. The DNA of the CDR3 is TGTGCCAGCTCACCCACGGGACTGGCCCTAGGAGGCTACACCTTC.

The rearrangement uses TRBV7-9 and TRBJ2-7; D is possibly TRBD1 or TRBD2 (5 bases each). V was clipped by 2 bases and J by 4 bases, with 12 bases between them. The CDR3 spans 14 residues. From germline, CDR1 is SEHNR and CDR2 FQNEAQ (reference sequence). DNA for the CDR3: TGTGCCAGCAGCTTACTTGCAGGGAGATACGAGCAGTACTTC. This gives the protein CASSLLAGRYEQYF.

This clonotype has just one count. For the CDR3, the DNA is TGTGCCAGCAGGATAGATAGCAATCAGCCCCAGCATTTT. Its protein product is CASRIDSNQPQHF. The chain is built from TRBV6-1 and TRBJ1-5; the D is unclear. The CDR3 loop spans 13 amino acids. V shed 6 bases and J shed 0 bases, with 6 bases lying between them. Germline CDR1 is MNHNS and CDR2 is SASEGT.

V usage is TRBV28 and J usage is TRBJ1-5; tentative D call: TRBD1 (5 bases). V was trimmed by 1 base and J by 0 bases, leaving 10 bases between them. The V gene's germline CDR1 is MDHEN and CDR2 SYDVKM. The CDR3 is made up of 16 amino acids. CDR3 sequence: CASSLYQGYSNQPQHF. CDR3 sequence (DNA): TGTGCCAGCAGTTTATATCAGGGTTATAGCAATCAGCCCCAGCATTTT.

This clonotype has more than one count but fewer than ten. The chain combines TRBV6-5 with TRBJ2-1; D may be TRBD2 (6 bases). Germline V gives CDR1 MNHEY, CDR2 SVGAGI. This CDR3 spans 15 amino acids. V lost 7 bases and J 1 base, leaving 14 bases between the germline ends. The CDR3 loop reads CASKTSGTSYNEQFF. CDR3 bases: TGTGCCAGCAAGACCTCGGGGACTTCCTACAATGAGCAGTTCTTC.

This chain uses TRBV7-2 with TRBJ2-1; 11 positions match TRBD2. Trimming cost V 8 bases and J 7 bases; bases outside gene matches: 10. CDR3 size: 15 residues. CDR1 is SGHTA and CDR2 is FQGNSA in the germline V gene. Written as DNA, the CDR3 is TGTGCCAGCTTTCCCGAGGCTAGCGGGAGGAATGAGCAGTTCTTC. Its translation: CASFPEASGRNEQFF.

V and J are TRBV15 and TRBJ2-3; 10 nucleotides line up with TRBD2. From germline, CDR1 is LNHNV and CDR2 YYDKDF (reference sequence). The CDR3 runs 15 residues. Losses at the gene ends were 2 bases for V and 4 bases for J; bases not matched to a gene: 3. CDR3 sequence: CATSRNSGGADTQYF. The CDR3 DNA reads TGTGCCACCAGCAGAAACAGCGGGGGGGCAGATACGCAGTATTTT.